This T cell receptor beta chain was observed in a study of early T cells in non-severe SARS-CoV-2 infection. Only a few counts were recorded for this clonotype. TCRdb recomputed calls from the 5' RACE reads with MiXCR, one row per CDR3 protein. The repertoire holds under 85,000 distinct CDR3 sequences, with approximately 12% as singletons. CDR3 length: 14 residues. V was shortened by 5 bases and J by 8 bases, with 16 bases between the two germline ends. Germline V gives CDR1 SSHAT, CDR2 FNYEAQ (reference sequence). The sequence came from an adult who was a healthcare worker with PCR-confirmed SARS-CoV-2 infection or an uninfected control (not recorded which). The donor label of this sample is uncertain. The V and J genes are TRBV7-7 and TRBJ2-1; possibly TRBD1 or TRBD2 for D (5 bases each). Source: whole blood, taken at baseline. CDR3 nucleotide sequence: TGTGCCAGCAGCCGGGGCGTAGGGCTGGATGAGCAGTTCTTC. As protein: CASSRGVGLDEQFF.